This TCR beta chain was sequenced in a study of molecular identifiers for immune sequencing clone quantification. Sequencing libraries of naive CD8 cells derived from around 20,000 to 1,000,000 sorted cells with 10%, 30% or 50% RNA. The ends lost 4 bases at V and 1 base at J; junction bases unmatched: 8. The CDR3 spans 17 residues. Germline CDR1 is MGHRA and CDR2 is YSYEKL. Overall study findings and caveats: Barcodes shared by identical TCR molecules could lead to underestimated sizes of highly expanded clones.

With regard to this clonotype: Antigen: not known.

TCRdb reprocessed the PCR reads via MiXCR and lists one record per CDR3 protein. The sample carries some 650,000 distinct CDR3 sequences, about 20% recorded once. What was sequenced was naive CD8+ T cells from blood, with Jurkat cell RNA spiked in. Noted subset: FACS-sorted CD8+CD4-CCR7+CD45RA+ naive T cells. This sequence was found in a human donor in good health. Some libraries in this study had Jurkat cell RNA spiked in. V and J are TRBV4-1 and TRBJ2-2; 8 bases agree with TRBD1. The CDR3 here is CASSLSRTGMNTGELFF. CDR3 bases: TGCGCCAGCAGCCTCTCTAGGACAGGGATGAACACCGGGGAGCTGTTTTTT.